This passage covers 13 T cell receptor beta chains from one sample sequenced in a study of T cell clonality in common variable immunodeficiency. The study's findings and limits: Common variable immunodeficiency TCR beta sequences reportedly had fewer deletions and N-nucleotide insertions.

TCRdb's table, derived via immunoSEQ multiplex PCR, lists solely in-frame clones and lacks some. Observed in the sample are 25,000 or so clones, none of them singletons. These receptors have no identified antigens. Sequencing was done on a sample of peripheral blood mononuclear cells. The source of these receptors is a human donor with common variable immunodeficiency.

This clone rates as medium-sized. The CDR3 protein is CASSVDGWTEAFF. The DNA read from the CDR3 is TGTGCCAGCAGCGTAGACGGGTGGACTGAA. The rearrangement joins TRBV9 to TRBJ1-1; no clear D gene. The DNA ends 3 residues before the CDR3 does, and the rest of the CDR3 is filled in from the germline J gene. Trimming cost V 0 bases and J 5 bases, with 8 bases left between them. Germline loops: CDR1 SGDLS, CDR2 YYNGEE. The CDR3 covers 13 residues.

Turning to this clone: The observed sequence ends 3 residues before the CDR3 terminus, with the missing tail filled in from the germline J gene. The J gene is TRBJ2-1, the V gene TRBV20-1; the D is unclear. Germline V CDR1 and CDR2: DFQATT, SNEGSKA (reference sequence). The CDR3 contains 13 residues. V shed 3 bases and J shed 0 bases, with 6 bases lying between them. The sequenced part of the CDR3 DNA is TGCAGTGCTAGTGCTAGCTCCTACAATGAG. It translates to CSASASSYNE. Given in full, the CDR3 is CSASASSYNEQFF.

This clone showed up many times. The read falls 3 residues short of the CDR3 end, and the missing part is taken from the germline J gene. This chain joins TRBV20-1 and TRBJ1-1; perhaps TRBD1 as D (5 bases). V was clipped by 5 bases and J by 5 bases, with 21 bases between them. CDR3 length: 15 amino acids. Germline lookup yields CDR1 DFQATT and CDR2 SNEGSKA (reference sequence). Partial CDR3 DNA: TGCAGTGCTCAACCGGGACTGGGATCGGGGACTGAA. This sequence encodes CSAQPGLGSGTE. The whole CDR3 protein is CSAQPGLGSGTEAFF.

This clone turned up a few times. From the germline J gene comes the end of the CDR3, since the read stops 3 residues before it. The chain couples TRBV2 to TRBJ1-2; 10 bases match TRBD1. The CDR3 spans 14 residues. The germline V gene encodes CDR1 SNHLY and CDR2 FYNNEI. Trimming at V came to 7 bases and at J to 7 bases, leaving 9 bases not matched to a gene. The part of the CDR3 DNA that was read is TGTGCCAGCAAAGAAACCGGGACAGGGGCTGGC. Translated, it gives CASKETGTGAG. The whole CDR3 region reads CASKETGTGAGYTF.

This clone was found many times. CDR3 loop: CSARGGTSDYTQYF. The CDR3 DNA, read in part, is TGCAGTGCTAGGGGGGGGACTAGCGACTATACG. The chain uses TRBV20-1 and TRBJ2-3; 10 nucleotides match TRBD2. The read terminates 3 residues ahead of where the CDR3 ends, so the germline J gene completes it. The CDR3 totals 14 residues. Germline trimming cut 3 bases from V and 7 bases from J; bases unmatched to any gene: 7. Germline V gene lookup returns CDR1 DFQATT and CDR2 SNEGSKA (reference sequence).

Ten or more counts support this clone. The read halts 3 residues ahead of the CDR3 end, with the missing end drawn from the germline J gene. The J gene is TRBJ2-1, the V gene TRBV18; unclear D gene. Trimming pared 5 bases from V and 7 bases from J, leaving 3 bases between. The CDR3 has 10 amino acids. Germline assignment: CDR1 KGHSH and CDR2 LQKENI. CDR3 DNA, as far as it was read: TGTGCCAGCTCAAGGAATGAG. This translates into CASSRNE. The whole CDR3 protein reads CASSRNEQFF.

Partial CDR3 DNA: TGTGCCAGCAGTTCTCGTGAGACC. This translates into CASSSRET. The complete CDR3 sequence is CASSSRETQYF. The chain is built from TRBV5-6 and TRBJ2-5, with D hard to call. Sequencing ends 3 residues short of the CDR3 end; the germline J gene provides the rest. The CDR3 extends over 11 amino acids. The ends were cut back, 5 bases at V and 5 bases at J, with 7 bases in the middle. In germline, CDR1 is SGHDT, CDR2 YYEEEE.

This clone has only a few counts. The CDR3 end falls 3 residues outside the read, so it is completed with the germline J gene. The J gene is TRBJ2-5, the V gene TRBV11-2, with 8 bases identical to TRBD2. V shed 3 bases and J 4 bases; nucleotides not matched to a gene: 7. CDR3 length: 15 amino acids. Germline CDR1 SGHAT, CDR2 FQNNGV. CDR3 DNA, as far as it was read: TGTGCCAGCAGCTTTCAGCGGGAGACCGGAGAGACC. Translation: CASSFQRETGET. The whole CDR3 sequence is CASSFQRETGETQYF. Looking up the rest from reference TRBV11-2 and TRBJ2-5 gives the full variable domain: EAGVAQSPRYKIIEKRQSVAFWCNPISGHATLYWYQQILGQGPKLLIQFQNNGVVDDSQLPKDRFSAERLKGVDSTLKIQPAKLEDSAVYLCASSFQRETGETQYFGPGTRLLVL.

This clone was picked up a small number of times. CDR3 DNA (partial): TGTGCCAGCAGTGACGGACTCGAG. This gives the protein CASSDGLE. The whole CDR3 sequence reads CASSDGLEQYF. The chain combines TRBV2 with TRBJ2-7; D is possibly TRBD2 (5 bases). The read terminates 3 residues ahead of where the CDR3 ends, so the germline J gene completes it. The CDR3 totals 11 residues. Trimming took off 3 bases at V and 6 bases at J, with 6 bases between the two ends. Germline lookup yields CDR1 SNHLY and CDR2 FYNNEI.

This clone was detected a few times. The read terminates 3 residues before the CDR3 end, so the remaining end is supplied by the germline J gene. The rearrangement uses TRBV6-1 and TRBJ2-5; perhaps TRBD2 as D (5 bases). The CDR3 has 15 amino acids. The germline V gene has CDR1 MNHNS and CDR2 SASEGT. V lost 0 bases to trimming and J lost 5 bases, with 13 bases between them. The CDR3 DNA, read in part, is TGTGCCAGCAGTGAAGCTCGGAGGCAGGTGGAGACC. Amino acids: CASSEARRQVET. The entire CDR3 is CASSEARRQVETQYF.

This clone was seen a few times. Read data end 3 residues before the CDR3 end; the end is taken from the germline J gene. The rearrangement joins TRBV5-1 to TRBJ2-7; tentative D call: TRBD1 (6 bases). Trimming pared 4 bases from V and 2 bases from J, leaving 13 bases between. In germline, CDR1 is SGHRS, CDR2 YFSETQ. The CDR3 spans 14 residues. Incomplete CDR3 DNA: TGCGCCAGCAGCCCCCGGACAGAGACCTACGAG. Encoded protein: CASSPRTETYE. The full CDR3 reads CASSPRTETYEQYF.

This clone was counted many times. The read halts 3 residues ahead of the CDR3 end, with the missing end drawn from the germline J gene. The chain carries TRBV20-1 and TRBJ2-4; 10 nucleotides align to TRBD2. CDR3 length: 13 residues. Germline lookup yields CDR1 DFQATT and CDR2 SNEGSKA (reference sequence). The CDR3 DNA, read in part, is TGCAGTGCGACGATCAAGATAGCGGGAGGT. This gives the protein CSATIKIAGG. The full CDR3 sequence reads CSATIKIAGGQYF.

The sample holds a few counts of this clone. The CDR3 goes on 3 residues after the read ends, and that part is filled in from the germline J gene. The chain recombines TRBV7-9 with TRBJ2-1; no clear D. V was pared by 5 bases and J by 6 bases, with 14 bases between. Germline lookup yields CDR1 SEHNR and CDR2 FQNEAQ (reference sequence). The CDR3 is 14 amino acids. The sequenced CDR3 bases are TGTGCCAGCAGCCTAGGAGCTAGTTTCAATGAG. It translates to CASSLGASFNE. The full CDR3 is CASSLGASFNEQFF.